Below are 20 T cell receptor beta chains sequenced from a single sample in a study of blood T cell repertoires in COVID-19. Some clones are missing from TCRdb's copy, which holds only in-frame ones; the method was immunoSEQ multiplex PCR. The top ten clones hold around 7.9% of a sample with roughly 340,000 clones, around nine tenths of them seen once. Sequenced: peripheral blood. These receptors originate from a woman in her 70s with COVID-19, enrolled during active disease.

The CDR3 sequence: CASTRDRVSNSPLHF. CDR3 nucleotides: TGTGCCAGCACCCGGGACAGGGTCTCGAATTCACCCCTCCACTTT. The chain carries TRBV6-5 and TRBJ1-6; 9 bases match TRBD1. CDR1 and CDR2 from the germline V gene are MNHEY and SVGAGI. The CDR3 is 15 residues long. The V segment lost 7 bases and the J segment 7 bases; nucleotides outside the gene matches: 8.

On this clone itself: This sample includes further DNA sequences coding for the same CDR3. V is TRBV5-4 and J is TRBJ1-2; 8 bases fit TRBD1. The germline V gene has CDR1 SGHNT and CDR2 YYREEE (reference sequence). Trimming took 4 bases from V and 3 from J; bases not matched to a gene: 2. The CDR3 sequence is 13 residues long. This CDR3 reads CASSLDRDYGYTF. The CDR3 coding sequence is TGTGCCAGCAGCCTGGACAGGGACTATGGCTACACCTTC.

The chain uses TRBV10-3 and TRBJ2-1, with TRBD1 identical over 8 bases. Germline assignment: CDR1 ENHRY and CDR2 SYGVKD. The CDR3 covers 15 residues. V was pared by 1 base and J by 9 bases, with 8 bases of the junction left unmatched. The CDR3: CAISEYRTGSSEQFF. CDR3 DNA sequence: TGTGCCATCAGTGAGTATCGGACAGGGTCAAGTGAGCAGTTCTTC.

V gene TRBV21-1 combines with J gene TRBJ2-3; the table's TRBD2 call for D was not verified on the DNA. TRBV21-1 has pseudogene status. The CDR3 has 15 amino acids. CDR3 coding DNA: TGTGCCAGCAGCAAACCCTCAGCGGGGCCAGATACGCAGTATTTT. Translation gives CASSKPSAGPDTQYF.

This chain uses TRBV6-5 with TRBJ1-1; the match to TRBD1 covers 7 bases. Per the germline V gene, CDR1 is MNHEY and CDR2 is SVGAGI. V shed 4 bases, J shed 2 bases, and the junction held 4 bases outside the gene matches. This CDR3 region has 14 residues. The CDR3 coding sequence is TGTGCCAGCAGTTTTGACAGGGCTAACACTGAAGCTTTCTTT. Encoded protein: CASSFDRANTEAFF.

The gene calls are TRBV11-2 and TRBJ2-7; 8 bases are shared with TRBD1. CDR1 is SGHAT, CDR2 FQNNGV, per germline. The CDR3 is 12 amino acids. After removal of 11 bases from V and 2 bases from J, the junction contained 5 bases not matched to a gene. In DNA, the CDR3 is TGTGCCGGTGGACAGGGACCCTACGAGCAGTACTTC. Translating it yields CAGGQGPYEQYF.

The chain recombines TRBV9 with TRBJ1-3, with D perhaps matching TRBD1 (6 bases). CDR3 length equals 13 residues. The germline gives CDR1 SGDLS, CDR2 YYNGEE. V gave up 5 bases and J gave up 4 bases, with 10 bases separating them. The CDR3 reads CASSQGQGNTIYF. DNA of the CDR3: TGTGCCAGCAGTCAGGGGCAAGGAAACACCATATATTTT.

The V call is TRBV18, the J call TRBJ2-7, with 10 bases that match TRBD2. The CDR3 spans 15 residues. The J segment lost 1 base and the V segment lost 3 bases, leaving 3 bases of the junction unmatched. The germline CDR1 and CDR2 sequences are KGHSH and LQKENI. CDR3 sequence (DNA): TGTGCCAGCTCACCCTCTAGCGGGGGTTCCTACGAGCAGTACTTC. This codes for CASSPSSGGSYEQYF.

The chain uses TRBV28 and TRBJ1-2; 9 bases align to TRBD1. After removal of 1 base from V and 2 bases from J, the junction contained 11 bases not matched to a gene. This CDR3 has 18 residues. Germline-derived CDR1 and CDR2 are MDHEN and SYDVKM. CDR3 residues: CASSLLLGSGQGNYGYTF. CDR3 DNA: TGTGCCAGCAGTTTATTATTAGGGTCGGGACAGGGAAACTATGGCTACACCTTC.

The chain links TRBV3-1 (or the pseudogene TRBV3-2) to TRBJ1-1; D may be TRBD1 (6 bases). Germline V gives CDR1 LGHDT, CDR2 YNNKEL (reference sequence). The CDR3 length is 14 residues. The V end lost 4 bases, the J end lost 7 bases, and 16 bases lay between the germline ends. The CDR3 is CASSLYRVSSEAFF. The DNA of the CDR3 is TGTGCCAGCAGCCTGTACAGGGTGTCTAGTGAAGCTTTCTTT.

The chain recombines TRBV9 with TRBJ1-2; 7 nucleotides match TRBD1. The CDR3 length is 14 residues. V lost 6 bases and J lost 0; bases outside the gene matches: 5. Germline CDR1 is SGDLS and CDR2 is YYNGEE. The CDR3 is CASNRDRSNYGYTF. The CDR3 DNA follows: TGTGCCAGCAACCGGGACAGATCTAACTATGGCTACACCTTC.

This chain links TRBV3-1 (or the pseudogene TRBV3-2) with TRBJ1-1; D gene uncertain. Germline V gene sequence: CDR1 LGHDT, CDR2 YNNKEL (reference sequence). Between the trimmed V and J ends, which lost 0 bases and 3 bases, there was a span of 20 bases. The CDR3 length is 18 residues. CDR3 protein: CASSQDRWLGGLDTEAFF. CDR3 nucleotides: TGTGCCAGCAGCCAAGATAGGTGGTTAGGAGGGCTAGACACTGAAGCTTTCTTT.

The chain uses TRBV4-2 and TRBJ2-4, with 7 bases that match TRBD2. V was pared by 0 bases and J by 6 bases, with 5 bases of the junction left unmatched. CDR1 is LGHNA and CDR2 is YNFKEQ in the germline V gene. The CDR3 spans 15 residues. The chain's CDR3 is CASSQDQAGLNIQYF. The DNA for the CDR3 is TGTGCCAGCAGCCAAGATCAAGCGGGGCTAAACATTCAGTACTTC.

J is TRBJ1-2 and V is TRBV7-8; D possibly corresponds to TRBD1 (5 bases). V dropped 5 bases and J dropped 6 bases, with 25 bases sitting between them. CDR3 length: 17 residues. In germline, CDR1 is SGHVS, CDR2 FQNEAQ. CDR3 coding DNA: TGTGCCAGCAGCCCCCTTGGGACTCCCGAAGGGATTGATGGCTACACCTTC. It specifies CASSPLGTPEGIDGYTF.

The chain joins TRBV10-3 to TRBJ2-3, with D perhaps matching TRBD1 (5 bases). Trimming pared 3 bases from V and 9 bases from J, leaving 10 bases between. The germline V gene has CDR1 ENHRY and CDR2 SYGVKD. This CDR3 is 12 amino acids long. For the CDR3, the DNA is TGTGCCATCAGTGATCAGGGTAGGACGCAGTATTTT. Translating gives CAISDQGRTQYF.

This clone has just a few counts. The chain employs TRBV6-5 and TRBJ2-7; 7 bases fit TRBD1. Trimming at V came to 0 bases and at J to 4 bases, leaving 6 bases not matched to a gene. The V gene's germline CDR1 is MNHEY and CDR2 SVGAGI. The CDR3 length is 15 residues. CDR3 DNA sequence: TGTGCCAGCAGTTACTCCGGGACAGACCTATACGAGCAGTACTTC. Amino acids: CASSYSGTDLYEQYF.

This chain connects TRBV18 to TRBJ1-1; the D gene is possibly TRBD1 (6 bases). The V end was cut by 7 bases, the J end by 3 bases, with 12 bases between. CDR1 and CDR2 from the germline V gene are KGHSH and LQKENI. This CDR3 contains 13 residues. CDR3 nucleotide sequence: TGTGCCAGCTTTGGACAGACGGACACTGAAGCTTTCTTT. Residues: CASFGQTDTEAFF.

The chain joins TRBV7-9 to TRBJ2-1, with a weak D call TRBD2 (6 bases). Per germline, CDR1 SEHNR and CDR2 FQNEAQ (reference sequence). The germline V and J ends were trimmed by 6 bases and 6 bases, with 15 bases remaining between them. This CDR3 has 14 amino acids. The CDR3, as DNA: TGTGCCAGCAGGGACCCCCGGGACTCCAATGAGCAGTTCTTC. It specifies CASRDPRDSNEQFF. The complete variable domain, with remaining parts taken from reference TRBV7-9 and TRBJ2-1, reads DTGVSQNPRHKITKRGQNVTFRCDPISEHNRLYWYRQTLGQGPEFLTYFQNEAQLEKSRLLSDRFSAERPKGSFSTLEIQRTEQGDSAMYLCASRDPRDSNEQFFGPGTRLTVL.

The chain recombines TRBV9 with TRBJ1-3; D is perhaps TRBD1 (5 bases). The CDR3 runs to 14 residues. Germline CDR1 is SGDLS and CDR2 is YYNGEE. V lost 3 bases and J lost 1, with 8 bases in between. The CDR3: CASSATESGNTIYF. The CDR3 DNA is TGTGCCAGCAGCGCGACAGAGTCTGGAAACACCATATATTTT. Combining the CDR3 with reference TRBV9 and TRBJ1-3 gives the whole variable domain DSGVTQTPKHLITATGQRVTLRCSPRSGDLSVYWYQQSLDQGLQFLIQYYNGEERAKGNILERFSAQQFPDLHSELNLSSLELGDSALYFCASSATESGNTIYFGEGSWLTVV.

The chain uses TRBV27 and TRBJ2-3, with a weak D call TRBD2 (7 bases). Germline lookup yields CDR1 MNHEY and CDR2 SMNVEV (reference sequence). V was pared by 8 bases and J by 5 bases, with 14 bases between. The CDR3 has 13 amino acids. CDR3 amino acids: CASGGRGQDTQYF. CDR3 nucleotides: TGTGCCAGCGGAGGGCGGGGGCAAGATACGCAGTATTTT.